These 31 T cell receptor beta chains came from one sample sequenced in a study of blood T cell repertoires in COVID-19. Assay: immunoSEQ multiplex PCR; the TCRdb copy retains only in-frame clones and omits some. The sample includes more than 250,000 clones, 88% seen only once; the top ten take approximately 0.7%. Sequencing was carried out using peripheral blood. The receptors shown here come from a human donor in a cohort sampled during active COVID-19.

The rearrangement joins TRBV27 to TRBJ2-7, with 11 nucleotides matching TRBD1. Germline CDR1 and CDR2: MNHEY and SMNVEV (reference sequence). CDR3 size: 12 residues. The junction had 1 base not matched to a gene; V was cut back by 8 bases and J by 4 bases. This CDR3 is CASRDRGYEQYF. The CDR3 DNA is TGTGCCAGCCGGGACAGGGGGTACGAGCAGTACTTC.

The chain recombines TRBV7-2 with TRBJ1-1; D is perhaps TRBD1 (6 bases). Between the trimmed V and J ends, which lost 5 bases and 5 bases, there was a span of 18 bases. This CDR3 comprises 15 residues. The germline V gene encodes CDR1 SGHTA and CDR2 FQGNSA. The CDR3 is CASSHLGTPGTEAFF. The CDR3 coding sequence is TGTGCCAGCAGCCATCTCGGGACACCCGGAACTGAAGCTTTCTTT.

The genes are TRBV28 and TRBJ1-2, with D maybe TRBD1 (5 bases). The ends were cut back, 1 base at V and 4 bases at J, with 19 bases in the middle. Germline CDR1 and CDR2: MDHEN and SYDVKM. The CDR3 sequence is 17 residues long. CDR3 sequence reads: CASSLSPINRIAYGYTF. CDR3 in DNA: TGTGCCAGCAGTTTATCCCCCATAAACAGGATAGCCTATGGCTACACCTTC.

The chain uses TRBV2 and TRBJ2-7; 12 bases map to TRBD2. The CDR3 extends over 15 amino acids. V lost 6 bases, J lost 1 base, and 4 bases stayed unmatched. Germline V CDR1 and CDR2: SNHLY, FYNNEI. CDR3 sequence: CASRETSGGSYEQYF. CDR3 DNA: TGTGCCAGCAGGGAGACTAGCGGGGGTTCCTACGAGCAGTACTTC.

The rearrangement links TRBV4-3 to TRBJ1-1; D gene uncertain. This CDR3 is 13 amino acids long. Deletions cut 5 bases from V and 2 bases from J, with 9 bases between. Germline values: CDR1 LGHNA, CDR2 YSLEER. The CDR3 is CASSFNINTEAFF. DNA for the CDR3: TGCGCCAGCAGCTTCAACATCAACACTGAAGCTTTCTTT.

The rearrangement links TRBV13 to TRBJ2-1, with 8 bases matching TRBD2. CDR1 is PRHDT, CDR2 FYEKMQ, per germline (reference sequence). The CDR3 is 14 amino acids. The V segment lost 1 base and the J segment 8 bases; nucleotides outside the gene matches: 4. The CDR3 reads CASSLVRGGDEQFF. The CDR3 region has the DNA TGTGCCAGCAGCTTAGTACGGGGGGGCGATGAGCAGTTCTTC. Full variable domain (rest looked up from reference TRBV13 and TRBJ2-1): AAGVIQSPRHLIKEKRETATLKCYPIPRHDTVYWYQQGPGQDPQFLISFYEKMQSDKGSIPDRFSAQQFSDYHSELNMSSLELGDSALYFCASSLVRGGDEQFFGPGTRLTVL.

The CDR3 DNA reads TGTGCCAGCAGTTCGACTAGCGGGAGCACAGATACGCAGTATTTT. Protein product: CASSSTSGSTDTQYF. The chain couples TRBV6-5 to TRBJ2-3, with TRBD2 matching over 10 bases. Germline assignment: CDR1 MNHEY and CDR2 SVGAGI. The CDR3 runs 15 residues. J lost 0 bases, V lost 4 bases, and 1 base had no gene match.

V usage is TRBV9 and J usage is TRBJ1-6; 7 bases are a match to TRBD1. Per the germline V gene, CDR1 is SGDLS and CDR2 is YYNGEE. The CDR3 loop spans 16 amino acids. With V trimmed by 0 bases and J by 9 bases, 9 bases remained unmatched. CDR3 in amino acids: CASSVEVGPGGSPLHF. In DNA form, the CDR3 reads TGTGCCAGCAGCGTAGAGGTCGGCCCAGGGGGTTCACCCCTCCACTTT. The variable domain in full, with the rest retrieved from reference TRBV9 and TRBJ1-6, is DSGVTQTPKHLITATGQRVTLRCSPRSGDLSVYWYQQSLDQGLQFLIQYYNGEERAKGNILERFSAQQFPDLHSELNLSSLELGDSALYFCASSVEVGPGGSPLHFGNGTRLTVT.

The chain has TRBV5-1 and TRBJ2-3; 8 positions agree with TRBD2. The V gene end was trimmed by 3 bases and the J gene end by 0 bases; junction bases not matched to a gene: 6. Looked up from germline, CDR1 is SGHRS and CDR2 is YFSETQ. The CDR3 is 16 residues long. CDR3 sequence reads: CASSSTGTRSTDTQYF. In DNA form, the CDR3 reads TGCGCCAGCAGCTCCACCGGGACTAGGAGCACAGATACGCAGTATTTT.

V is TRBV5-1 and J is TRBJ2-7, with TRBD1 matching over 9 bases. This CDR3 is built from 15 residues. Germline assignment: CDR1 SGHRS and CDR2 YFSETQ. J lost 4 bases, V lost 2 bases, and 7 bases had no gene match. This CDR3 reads CASSFTTGGFYEQYF. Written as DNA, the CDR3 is TGCGCCAGCAGCTTTACGACAGGGGGTTTTTACGAGCAGTACTTC. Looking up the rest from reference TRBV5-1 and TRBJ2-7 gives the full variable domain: KAGVTQTPRYLIKTRGQQVTLSCSPISGHRSVSWYQQTPGQGLQFLFEYFSETQRNKGNFPGRFSGRQFSNSRSEMNVSTLELGDSALYLCASSFTTGGFYEQYFGPGTRLTVT.

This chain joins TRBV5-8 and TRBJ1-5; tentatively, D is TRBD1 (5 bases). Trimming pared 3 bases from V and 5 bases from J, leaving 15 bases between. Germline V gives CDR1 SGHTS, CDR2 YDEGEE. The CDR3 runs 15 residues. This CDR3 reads CASSYDRSQDQPQHF. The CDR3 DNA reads TGTGCCAGCAGCTACGACAGATCCCAAGATCAGCCCCAGCATTTT.

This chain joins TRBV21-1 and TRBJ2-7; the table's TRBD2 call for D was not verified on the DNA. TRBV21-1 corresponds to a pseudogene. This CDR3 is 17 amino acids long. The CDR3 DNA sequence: TGTGCCAGCAGCAACCGTGAAGCCGGGACTTTAGTCTACGAGCAGTACTTC. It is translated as CASSNREAGTLVYEQYF.

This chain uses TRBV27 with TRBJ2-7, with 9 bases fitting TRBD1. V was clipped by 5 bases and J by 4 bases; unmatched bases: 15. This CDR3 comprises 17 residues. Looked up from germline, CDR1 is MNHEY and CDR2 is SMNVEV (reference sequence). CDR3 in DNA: TGTGCCAGCAGTCCTTCCGCGGGGGACAGGGTCATGTACGAGCAGTACTTC. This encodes CASSPSAGDRVMYEQYF.

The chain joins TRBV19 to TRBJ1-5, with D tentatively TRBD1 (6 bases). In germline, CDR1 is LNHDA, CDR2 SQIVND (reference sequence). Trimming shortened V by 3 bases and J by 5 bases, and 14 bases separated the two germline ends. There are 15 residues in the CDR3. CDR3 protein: CASSIRLGHHQPQHF. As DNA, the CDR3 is TGTGCCAGTAGTATTCGTTTGGGACATCATCAGCCCCAGCATTTT.

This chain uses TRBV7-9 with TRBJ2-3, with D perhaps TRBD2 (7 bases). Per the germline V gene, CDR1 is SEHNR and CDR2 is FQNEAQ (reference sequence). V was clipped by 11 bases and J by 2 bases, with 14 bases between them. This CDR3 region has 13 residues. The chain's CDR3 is CAGGGHYTDTQYF. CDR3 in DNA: TGTGCCGGGGGGGGACACTACACAGATACGCAGTATTTT.

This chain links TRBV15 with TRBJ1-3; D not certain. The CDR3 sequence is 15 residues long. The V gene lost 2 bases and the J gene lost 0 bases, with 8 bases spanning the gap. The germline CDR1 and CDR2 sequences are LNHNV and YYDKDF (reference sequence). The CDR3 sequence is CATSRSLNSGNTIYF. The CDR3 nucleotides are TGTGCCACCAGCAGATCACTGAACTCTGGAAACACCATATATTTT.

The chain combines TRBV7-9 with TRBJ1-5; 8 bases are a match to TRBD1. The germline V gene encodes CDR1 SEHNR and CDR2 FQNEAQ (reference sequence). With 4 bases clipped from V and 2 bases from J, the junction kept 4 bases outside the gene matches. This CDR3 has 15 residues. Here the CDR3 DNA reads TGTGCCAGCAGCTCGGACAGGGTGGGCAATCAGCCCCAGCATTTT. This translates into CASSSDRVGNQPQHF.

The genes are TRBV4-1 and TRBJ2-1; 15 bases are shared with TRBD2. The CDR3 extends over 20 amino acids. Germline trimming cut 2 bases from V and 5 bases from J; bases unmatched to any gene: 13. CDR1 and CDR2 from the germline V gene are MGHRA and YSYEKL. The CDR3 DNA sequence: TGCGCCAGCAGCCAACTTTTAACCCCCGGGACTAGCGGGAGGAACAATGAGCAGTTCTTC. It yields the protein CASSQLLTPGTSGRNNEQFF.

This chain's CDR3 is CASSSQGANVGNEQFF. CDR3 in DNA: TGTGCCAGCAGTTCGCAGGGGGCTAATGTGGGCAATGAGCAGTTCTTC. The chain employs TRBV27 and TRBJ2-1; 8 bases are a match to TRBD1. CDR1 is MNHEY and CDR2 is SMNVEV in the germline V gene (reference sequence). The CDR3 is 16 residues long. The V gene end was trimmed by 4 bases and the J gene end by 6 bases; junction bases not matched to a gene: 11.

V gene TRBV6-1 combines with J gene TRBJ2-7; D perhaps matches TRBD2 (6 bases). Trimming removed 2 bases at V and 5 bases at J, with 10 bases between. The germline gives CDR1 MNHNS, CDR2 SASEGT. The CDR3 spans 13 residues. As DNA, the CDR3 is TGTGCCAGCAGTGAATCCGGGAGCCACGAGCAGTACTTC. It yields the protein CASSESGSHEQYF.

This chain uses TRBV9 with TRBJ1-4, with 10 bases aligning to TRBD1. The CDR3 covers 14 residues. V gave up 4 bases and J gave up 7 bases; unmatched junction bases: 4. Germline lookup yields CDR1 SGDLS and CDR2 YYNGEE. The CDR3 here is CASSLGQGSEKLFF. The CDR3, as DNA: TGTGCCAGCAGCCTGGGACAGGGGAGTGAAAAACTGTTTTTT.

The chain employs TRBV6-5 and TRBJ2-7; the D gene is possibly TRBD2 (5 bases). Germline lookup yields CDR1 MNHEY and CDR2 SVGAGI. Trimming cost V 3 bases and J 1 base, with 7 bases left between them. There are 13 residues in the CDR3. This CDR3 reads CASSYGLSYEQYF. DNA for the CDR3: TGTGCCAGCAGTTATGGACTGTCCTACGAGCAGTACTTC.

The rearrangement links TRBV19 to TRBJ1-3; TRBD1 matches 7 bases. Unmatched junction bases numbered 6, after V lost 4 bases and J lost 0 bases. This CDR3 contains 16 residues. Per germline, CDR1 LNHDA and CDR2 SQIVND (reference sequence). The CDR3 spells CASSTWGQNSGNTIYF. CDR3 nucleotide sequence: TGTGCCAGTAGTACGTGGGGACAGAACTCTGGAAACACCATATATTTT.

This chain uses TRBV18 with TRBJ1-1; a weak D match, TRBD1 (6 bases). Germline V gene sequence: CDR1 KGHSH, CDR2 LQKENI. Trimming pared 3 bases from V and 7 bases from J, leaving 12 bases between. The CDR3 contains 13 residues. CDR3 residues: CASSPSGQLEAFF. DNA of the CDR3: TGTGCCAGCTCACCGTCCGGACAGCTTGAAGCTTTCTTT. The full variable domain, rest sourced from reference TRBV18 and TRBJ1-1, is NAGVMQNPRHLVRRRGQEARLRCSPMKGHSHVYWYRQLPEEGLKFMVYLQKENIIDESGMPKERFSAEFPKEGPSILRIQQVVRGDSAAYFCASSPSGQLEAFFGQGTRLTVV.

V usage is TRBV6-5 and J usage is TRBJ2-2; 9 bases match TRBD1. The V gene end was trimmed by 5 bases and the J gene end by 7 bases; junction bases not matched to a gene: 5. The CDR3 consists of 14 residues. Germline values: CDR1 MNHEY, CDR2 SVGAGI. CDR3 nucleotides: TGTGCCAGCAGTCCGGGACAGGGTATCGGGGAGCTGTTTTTT. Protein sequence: CASSPGQGIGELFF.

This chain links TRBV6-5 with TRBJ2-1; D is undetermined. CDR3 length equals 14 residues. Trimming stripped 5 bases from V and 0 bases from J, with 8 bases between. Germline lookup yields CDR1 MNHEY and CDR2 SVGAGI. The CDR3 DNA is TGTGCCAGCAGTCCCTTGAGCTCCTACAATGAGCAGTTCTTC. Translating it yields CASSPLSSYNEQFF.

The CDR3 DNA reads TGTGCCACCAGTGATTTGCGGAAGGGGGCGAGGGGAGCTTTCTTT. This sequence encodes CATSDLRKGARGAFF. The chain joins TRBV24-1 to TRBJ1-1; 7 nucleotides align to TRBD1. The CDR3 extends over 15 amino acids. Trimming at V came to 0 bases and at J to 10 bases, leaving 10 bases not matched to a gene. Germline V gene lookup returns CDR1 KGHDR and CDR2 SFDVKD.

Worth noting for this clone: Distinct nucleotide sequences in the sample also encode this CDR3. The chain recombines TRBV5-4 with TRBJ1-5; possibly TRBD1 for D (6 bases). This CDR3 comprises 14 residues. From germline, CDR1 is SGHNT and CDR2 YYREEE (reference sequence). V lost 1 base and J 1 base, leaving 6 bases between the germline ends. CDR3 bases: TGTGCCAGCAGCTTGCAGGGGAGCAATCAGCCCCAGCATTTT. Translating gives CASSLQGSNQPQHF.

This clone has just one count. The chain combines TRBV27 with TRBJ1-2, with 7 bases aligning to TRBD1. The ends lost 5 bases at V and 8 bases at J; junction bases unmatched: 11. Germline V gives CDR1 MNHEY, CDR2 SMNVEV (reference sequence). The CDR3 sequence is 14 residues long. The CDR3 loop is CASSPTGTARGYTF. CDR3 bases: TGTGCCAGCAGTCCCACCGGGACAGCCCGGGGCTACACCTTC.

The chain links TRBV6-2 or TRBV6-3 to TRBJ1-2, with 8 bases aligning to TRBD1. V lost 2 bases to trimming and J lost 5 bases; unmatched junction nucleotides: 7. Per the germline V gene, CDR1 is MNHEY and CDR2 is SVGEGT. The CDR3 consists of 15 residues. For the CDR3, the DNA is TGTGCCAGCAGTTACCCCCAGGGGGCGAGGTATGGCTACACCTTC. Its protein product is CASSYPQGARYGYTF.

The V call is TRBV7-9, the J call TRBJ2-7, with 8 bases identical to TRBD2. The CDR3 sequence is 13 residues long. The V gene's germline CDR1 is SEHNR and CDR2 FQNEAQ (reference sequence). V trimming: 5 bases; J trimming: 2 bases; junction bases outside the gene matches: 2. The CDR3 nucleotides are TGTGCCAGCAGCAAAGCGGGAGCCTACGAGCAGTACTTC. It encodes CASSKAGAYEQYF.